This T cell receptor beta chain was observed in a study of blood T cell repertoires in COVID-19. Study-level information: Some COVID-19 samples were acute and others convalescent; all came from the United States, Italy and Spain. In each case, the material was cDNA or gDNA derived from T cells, B-cell-depleted T cells, or PBMCs.

Original methodology: It was from reference gene primer amplification that nucleated cell counts were estimated. Clones were sequenced by immunoSEQ multiplex PCR, and TCRdb holds only the in-frame ones, with some missing. The V and J calls and the clone size are those of that table, but D and trimming were determined from the DNA. The sample consists of approximately 260,000 clones, approximately 88% of them appearing once. The CDR3 runs 12 residues. CDR1 LGHDT and CDR2 YNNKEL come from the germline V gene (reference sequence). With 4 bases removed from V and 6 bases from J, the gap between germline ends came to 9 bases.

The chain couples TRBV3-1 (or the pseudogene TRBV3-2) to TRBJ1-2, with D maybe TRBD1 (6 bases). The receptor was isolated from a man aged 45-60 years with acute or convalescent COVID-19. The specimen was peripheral blood. CDR3 nucleotides: TGTGCCAGCAGCCTTACAGGGCATGGCTACACCTTC. Its translation is CASSLTGHGYTF.